This T cell receptor (beta chain) was retrieved from a study of T cell responses to AZD1222 COVID-19 vaccine. In germline, CDR1 is GTSNPN, CDR2 SVGIG (reference sequence). The CDR3 totals 13 residues. After removal of 7 bases from V and 1 base from J, the junction contained 6 bases not matched to a gene. Method: immunoSEQ multiplex PCR; TCRdb's copy keeps in-frame clones and lacks some. This sample carries some 70,000 clones, 65% to 85% of them seen once, and the ten largest clones take about 10%. This clonotype was obtained from an adult in good health. Specimen: peripheral blood, collected on day 0 of AZD1222 vaccination. V is TRBV30 and J is TRBJ2-5, with TRBD1 identical over 7 bases. Written as DNA, the CDR3 is TGTGCCTACAGGGGCTTCCCCCAAGAGACCCAGTACTTC. Protein product: CAYRGFPQETQYF.